The 30 T cell receptor beta chains below come from one sample, sequenced in a study of Tregs in tolerant kidney transplant recipients. TCRdb's copy holds only in-frame clones and misses some; the assay was immunoSEQ multiplex PCR. The sample consists of tens of thousands of clones, 98% of them appearing once. The material was Tregs from blood, obtained before the transplant. The receptors originated from a human donor who received a combined kidney and bone marrow transplant.

This rearrangement joins TRBV4-1 to TRBJ2-6, with 8 bases identical to TRBD1. V trimming: 2 bases; J trimming: 3 bases; junction bases outside the gene matches: 9. The CDR3 runs 18 residues. Per germline, CDR1 MGHRA and CDR2 YSYEKL. CDR3 amino acids: CASSQTRTGNSGANVLTF. DNA of the CDR3: TGCGCCAGCAGCCAAACGAGGACAGGGAATAGTGGGGCCAACGTCCTGACTTTC.

The chain links TRBV14 to TRBJ2-2, with D possibly matching TRBD2 (6 bases). The CDR3 is 13 amino acids. V lost 4 bases to trimming and J lost 8 bases, with 11 bases between them. The germline gives CDR1 SGHDN, CDR2 FVKESK. CDR3 residues: CASSPTRGGELFF. CDR3 nucleotides: TGTGCCAGCAGCCCAACACGGGGGGGGGAGCTGTTTTTT.

V usage is TRBV7-4 and J usage is TRBJ2-7; tentative D call: TRBD1 (6 bases). The V end was cut by 3 bases, the J end by 0 bases, with 18 bases between. CDR3 length equals 17 residues. CDR1 is SGHVT and CDR2 is SQSDAQ in the germline V gene. The chain's CDR3 is CASSFLQGPNISYEQYF. As DNA, the CDR3 is TGTGCCAGCAGCTTCCTACAGGGTCCTAACATCTCCTACGAGCAGTACTTC.

This chain uses TRBV7-8 with TRBJ2-3, with 7 bases identical to TRBD2. Per the germline V gene, CDR1 is SGHVS and CDR2 is FQNEAQ. The CDR3 sequence is 14 residues long. V lost 6 bases and J lost 6; bases outside the gene matches: 9. CDR3 sequence (DNA): TGTGCCAGCAGGTCTAGCGGTCCTTTGGATACGCAGTATTTT. Translation gives CASRSSGPLDTQYF.

The rearrangement uses TRBV7-2 and TRBJ2-1; TRBD2 matches 10 bases. The germline CDR1 and CDR2 sequences are SGHTA and FQGNSA. This CDR3 contains 13 residues. Trimming removed 10 bases from V and 2 bases from J; junction bases left unmatched: 2. The CDR3 DNA reads as TGTGCCATTAGCGGGAGGACCTACAATGAGCAGTTCTTC. Its translation: CAISGRTYNEQFF.

The chain carries TRBV28 and TRBJ1-5, with TRBD1 as a possible D gene (5 bases). Trimming took off 7 bases at V and 0 bases at J, with 13 bases between the two ends. From germline, CDR1 is MDHEN and CDR2 SYDVKM. The CDR3 is 15 residues long. Here the CDR3 DNA reads TGTGCCAGCAAACGGGGGGGGTATAGCAATCAGCCCCAGCATTTT. This translates into CASKRGGYSNQPQHF.

This sequence joins TRBV5-1 and TRBJ2-7, with 11 bases lining up with TRBD2. The germline V gene encodes CDR1 SGHRS and CDR2 YFSETQ. The J segment lost 2 bases and the V segment lost 3 bases, leaving 4 bases of the junction unmatched. The CDR3 length is 15 residues. CDR3: CASSSYSGGAYEQYF. DNA of the CDR3: TGCGCCAGCAGCTCCTATAGCGGGGGGGCCTACGAGCAGTACTTC.

The chain combines TRBV30 with TRBJ1-2; a weak D match, TRBD1 (5 bases). Per the germline V gene, CDR1 is GTSNPN and CDR2 is SVGIG (reference sequence). This CDR3 comprises 17 residues. The V end was cut by 0 bases, the J end by 0 bases, with 17 bases between. The CDR3 DNA reads TGTGCCTGGAGTGTAAGATCAGGGTTCGGTGCTAACTATGGCTACACCTTC. Residues: CAWSVRSGFGANYGYTF.

This chain joins TRBV6-5 and TRBJ2-5; the match to TRBD1 covers 7 bases. Looked up from germline, CDR1 is MNHEY and CDR2 is SVGAGI. The CDR3 is made up of 13 amino acids. V dropped 6 bases and J dropped 1; count of bases not matched to a gene: 2. This chain's CDR3 is CASRRTGQETQYF. The CDR3 DNA sequence: TGTGCCAGCAGGAGGACAGGCCAAGAGACCCAGTACTTC.

In its sample, this clone was seen once. The chain links TRBV19 to TRBJ1-6, with no clear D. CDR1 and CDR2 from the germline V gene are LNHDA and SQIVND (reference sequence). The length of the CDR3 is 15 residues. Trimming took off 3 bases at V and 0 bases at J, with 6 bases between the two ends. CDR3 sequence (DNA): TGTGCCAGTAGTATCGCGAGCTCCTATAATTCACCCCTCCACTTT. It encodes CASSIASSYNSPLHF.

The V gene is TRBV4-2, the J gene TRBJ2-5; D is possibly TRBD1 (6 bases). The CDR3 sequence is 16 residues long. Germline V gives CDR1 LGHNA, CDR2 YNFKEQ. Trimming removed 3 bases at V and 3 bases at J, with 17 bases between. The CDR3 sequence: CASSQNDRFQKETQYF. In DNA form, the CDR3 reads TGTGCCAGCAGCCAGAATGACAGGTTCCAAAAAGAGACCCAGTACTTC.

The genes are TRBV5-4 and TRBJ2-1; TRBD2 matches 7 bases. Germline V CDR1 and CDR2: SGHNT, YYREEE (reference sequence). V shed 4 bases and J 2 bases; nucleotides not matched to a gene: 6. The length of the CDR3 is 15 residues. This CDR3 is CASSQERGTYNEQFF. The CDR3 DNA reads TGTGCCAGCAGCCAGGAGCGGGGAACCTACAATGAGCAGTTCTTC.

This clone appeared once. CDR3 protein: CASSFGTGPNEQFF. CDR3 bases: TGTGCCAGCAGCTTCGGTACAGGGCCCAATGAGCAGTTCTTC. V and J are TRBV11-2 and TRBJ2-1, with D perhaps matching TRBD1 (6 bases). Germline lookup yields CDR1 SGHAT and CDR2 FQNNGV. The CDR3 is made up of 14 amino acids. V lost 3 bases and J lost 6, with 12 bases in between.

The chain links TRBV20-1 to TRBJ1-2; 7 nucleotides line up with TRBD1. The CDR3 runs to 11 residues. Looked up from germline, CDR1 is DFQATT and CDR2 is SNEGSKA (reference sequence). Losses at the gene ends were 7 bases for V and 5 bases for J; bases not matched to a gene: 4. CDR3 loop: CSVGTVYGYTF. The CDR3 DNA reads TGCAGTGTTGGGACAGTGTATGGCTACACCTTC.

CDR3 DNA: TGTGCCTGGAGTAGACAGGGGAACACTGAAGCTTTCTTT. As protein: CAWSRQGNTEAFF. V and J are TRBV30 and TRBJ1-1; 7 positions match TRBD1. This CDR3 comprises 13 residues. V shed 2 bases and J 1 base; nucleotides not matched to a gene: 1. CDR1 is GTSNPN and CDR2 is SVGIG in the germline V gene (reference sequence).

The V and J genes are TRBV28 and TRBJ2-2; 8 positions match TRBD2. CDR1 and CDR2 from the germline V gene are MDHEN and SYDVKM. V trimming: 6 bases; J trimming: 7 bases; junction bases outside the gene matches: 10. The CDR3 is 15 amino acids. In nucleotides, the CDR3 is TGTGCCAGCAGAATCGGGGGGGTTTCGGTCGGGGAGCTGTTTTTT. Its translation is CASRIGGVSVGELFF.

The rearrangement links TRBV7-2 to TRBJ1-4; D might be TRBD1 (5 bases). With 6 bases removed from V and 8 bases from J, the gap between germline ends came to 22 bases. The CDR3 consists of 16 residues. CDR1 and CDR2 (germline): SGHTA, FQGNSA. The CDR3 loop reads CASSLNLGGRKEKLFF. The CDR3 nucleotides read TGTGCCAGCAGTTTAAATTTGGGGGGACGAAAAGAAAAACTGTTTTTT.

The V gene is TRBV5-6, the J gene TRBJ1-2; 7 bases map to TRBD1. The junction had 7 bases not matched to a gene; V was cut back by 0 bases and J by 8 bases. Germline CDR1 and CDR2: SGHDT and YYEEEE. The CDR3 consists of 14 residues. The CDR3 region has the DNA TGTGCCAGCAGCTTGGGAGACAGGGTCAGGGGCTACACCTTC. It codes for CASSLGDRVRGYTF. Looking up the rest from reference TRBV5-6 and TRBJ1-2 gives the full variable domain: DAGVTQSPTHLIKTRGQQVTLRCSPKSGHDTVSWYQQALGQGPQFIFQYYEEEERQRGNFPDRFSGHQFPNYSSELNVNALLLGDSALYLCASSLGDRVRGYTFGSGTRLTVV.

The chain is built from TRBV28 and TRBJ2-3; TRBD2 matches 7 bases. V was clipped by 3 bases and J by 2 bases; unmatched bases: 5. Germline-derived CDR1 and CDR2 are MDHEN and SYDVKM. The CDR3 extends over 15 amino acids. The CDR3 DNA is TGTGCCAGCAGTTTTTCTCTAGCGGACACAGATACGCAGTATTTT. Amino acids: CASSFSLADTDTQYF.

This sequence joins TRBV10-3 and TRBJ1-5; D is unresolved. V was clipped by 6 bases and J by 7 bases, with 16 bases between them. Germline CDR1 reads ENHRY; CDR2 reads SYGVKD. This CDR3 has 14 amino acids. The CDR3 DNA is TGTGCCATCAGCGGGCCGGGATTAGGGCAGCCCCAGCATTTT. Translated, it gives CAISGPGLGQPQHF.

The chain is built from TRBV6-1 and TRBJ1-2; D might be TRBD1 (5 bases). The germline V gene encodes CDR1 MNHNS and CDR2 SASEGT. Trimming shortened V by 1 base and J by 5 bases, and 17 bases separated the two germline ends. CDR3 length: 16 residues. The CDR3 reads CASSEGGGVALYGYTF. CDR3 sequence (DNA): TGTGCCAGCAGTGAAGGGGGAGGGGTGGCCTTGTATGGCTACACCTTC.

The genes are TRBV18 and TRBJ2-1, with a possible D match to TRBD2 (5 bases). The CDR3 extends over 13 amino acids. Germline CDR1 is KGHSH and CDR2 is LQKENI. Trimming stripped 1 base from V and 10 bases from J, with 11 bases between. The CDR3 here is CASSPRTGSEQFF. In nucleotides, the CDR3 is TGTGCCAGCTCACCACGGACGGGATCCGAGCAGTTCTTC.

The gene calls are TRBV7-3 and TRBJ1-2; unclear D gene. Germline values: CDR1 SGHTA, CDR2 FQGTGA. This CDR3 has 13 amino acids. Trimming stripped 5 bases from V and 4 bases from J, with 11 bases between. CDR3 sequence (DNA): TGTGCCAGCAGCCCAATGGAGGGCTATGGCTACACCTTC. Translating gives CASSPMEGYGYTF. The full variable domain, in which reference TRBV7-3 and TRBJ1-2 provide the parts outside the CDR3, is GAGVSQTPSNKVTEKGKYVELRCDPISGHTALYWYRQSLGQGPEFLIYFQGTGAADDSGLPNDRFFAVRPEGSVSTLKIQRTERGDSAVYLCASSPMEGYGYTFGSGTRLTVV.

The chain links TRBV14 to TRBJ2-5; D gene ambiguous. CDR1 is SGHDN and CDR2 is FVKESK in the germline V gene. V was shortened by 5 bases and J by 2 bases, with 3 bases between the two germline ends. CDR3 size: 11 residues. The CDR3 sequence is CASSVQETQYF. The CDR3 DNA reads TGTGCCAGCAGCGTACAAGAGACCCAGTACTTC.

The chain carries TRBV19 and TRBJ1-2; possibly TRBD1 for D (5 bases). This CDR3 is built from 16 residues. The V gene lost 4 bases and the J gene lost 7 bases, with 22 bases spanning the gap. Germline V CDR1 and CDR2: LNHDA, SQIVND (reference sequence). CDR3 protein: CASSTHRTHFPSGYTF. CDR3 DNA sequence: TGTGCCAGTAGTACCCACCGGACACACTTCCCGAGTGGCTACACCTTC. The whole variable domain, remainder taken from reference TRBV19 and TRBJ1-2, is DGGITQSPKYLFRKEGQNVTLSCEQNLNHDAMYWYRQDPGQGLRLIYYSQIVNDFQKGDIAEGYSVSREKKESFPLTVTSAQKNPTAFYLCASSTHRTHFPSGYTFGSGTRLTVV.

The chain is built from TRBV10-3 and TRBJ1-2; D unresolved. The CDR3 has 14 residues. With 2 bases removed from V and 3 bases from J, the gap between germline ends came to 10 bases. The germline V gene encodes CDR1 ENHRY and CDR2 SYGVKD. CDR3 protein: CAISEGLGDYGYTF. Written as DNA, the CDR3 is TGTGCCATCAGTGAGGGACTAGGCGACTATGGCTACACCTTC.

The gene calls are TRBV7-9 and TRBJ1-2; possibly TRBD1 for D (6 bases). Germline-derived CDR1 and CDR2 are SEHNR and FQNEAQ (reference sequence). Deletions cut 6 bases from V and 8 bases from J, with 16 bases between. The CDR3 sequence is 13 residues long. This chain's CDR3 is CASRPQGLGGYTF. CDR3 in DNA: TGTGCCAGCAGACCACAGGGTCTCGGAGGCTACACCTTC. The full variable domain, with the rest looked up from reference TRBV7-9 and TRBJ1-2, is DTGVSQNPRHKITKRGQNVTFRCDPISEHNRLYWYRQTLGQGPEFLTYFQNEAQLEKSRLLSDRFSAERPKGSFSTLEIQRTEQGDSAMYLCASRPQGLGGYTFGSGTRLTVV.

This chain joins TRBV7-2 and TRBJ2-5; D not certain. The germline V gene encodes CDR1 SGHTA and CDR2 FQGNSA. The CDR3 has 12 residues. Trimming pared 1 base from V and 5 bases from J, leaving 5 bases between. The CDR3 DNA sequence: TGTGCCAGCAGCTTAGTGTCGGAGACCCAGTACTTC. As protein: CASSLVSETQYF. The whole variable domain, filled in from reference TRBV7-2 and TRBJ2-5, reads GAGVSQSPSNKVTEKGKDVELRCDPISGHTALYWYRQSLGQGLEFLIYFQGNSAPDKSGLPSDRFSAERTGGSVSTLTIQRTQQEDSAVYLCASSLVSETQYFGPGTRLLVL.

The chain is built from TRBV5-1 and TRBJ2-1; a weak D match, TRBD1 (5 bases). The germline V gene encodes CDR1 SGHRS and CDR2 YFSETQ. This CDR3 is 13 amino acids long. With 2 bases removed from V and 4 bases from J, the gap between germline ends came to 7 bases. For the CDR3, the DNA is TGCGCCAGCAGCTTAGACAGATACAATGAGCAGTTCTTC. It is translated as CASSLDRYNEQFF.

The chain links TRBV20-1 to TRBJ2-5, with D possibly TRBD1 on 5 matching bases. Trimming cost V 7 bases and J 2 bases, with 8 bases left between them. This CDR3 comprises 11 residues. Germline V gene lookup returns CDR1 DFQATT and CDR2 SNEGSKA (reference sequence). Written as DNA, the CDR3 is TGCAGTGGATCAGGGCAAGAGACCCAGTACTTC. Translated, it gives CSGSGQETQYF.